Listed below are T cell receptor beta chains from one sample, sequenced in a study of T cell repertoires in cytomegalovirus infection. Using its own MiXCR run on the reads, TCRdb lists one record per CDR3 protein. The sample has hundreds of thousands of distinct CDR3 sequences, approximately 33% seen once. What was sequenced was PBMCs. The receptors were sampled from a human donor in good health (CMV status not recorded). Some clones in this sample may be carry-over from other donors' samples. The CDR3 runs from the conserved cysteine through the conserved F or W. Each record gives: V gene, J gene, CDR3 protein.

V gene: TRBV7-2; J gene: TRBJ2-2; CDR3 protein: CASSLRLAGIQSGELFF
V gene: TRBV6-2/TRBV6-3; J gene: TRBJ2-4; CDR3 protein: CASSQDISKNIQYF
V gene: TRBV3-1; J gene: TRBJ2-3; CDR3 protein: CASSQGGIRGTDTQYF
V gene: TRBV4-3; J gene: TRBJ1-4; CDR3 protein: CASSQDMQGVEKLFF
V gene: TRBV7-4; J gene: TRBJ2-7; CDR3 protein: CASSFGEQYF
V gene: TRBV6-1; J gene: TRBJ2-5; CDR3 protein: CASSSGLAQAQYF
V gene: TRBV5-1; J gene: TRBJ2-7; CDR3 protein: CASRGDSYEQYF
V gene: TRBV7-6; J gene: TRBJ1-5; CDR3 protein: CASSPLDRLNRYSNQPQHF
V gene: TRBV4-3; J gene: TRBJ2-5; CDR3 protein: CASRQDRGPTAKYF
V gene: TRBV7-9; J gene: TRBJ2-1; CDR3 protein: CASSAYRARYNEQFF
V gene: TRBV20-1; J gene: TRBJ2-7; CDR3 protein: CSVFDRGSYEQYF
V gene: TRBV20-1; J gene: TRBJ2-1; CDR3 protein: CSAGDPGPENIF
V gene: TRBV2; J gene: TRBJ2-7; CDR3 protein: CASSPIPTYEQYF
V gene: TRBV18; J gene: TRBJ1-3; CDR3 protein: CASSPHRAVRQPGAEAGNTIYF
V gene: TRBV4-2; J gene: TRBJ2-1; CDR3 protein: CASSLDDNPSNNEQFF
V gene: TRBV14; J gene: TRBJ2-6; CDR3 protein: CASSKRGLSQKVSGANVLTF
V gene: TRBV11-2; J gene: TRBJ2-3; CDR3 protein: CASSNPTRSYTDTQYF
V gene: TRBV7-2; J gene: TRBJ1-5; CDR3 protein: CASSDLGGRNQPQHF
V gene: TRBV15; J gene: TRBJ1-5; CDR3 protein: CATSGGVGTQPQHF
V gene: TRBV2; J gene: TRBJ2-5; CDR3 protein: CASRRQDLVGETQYF
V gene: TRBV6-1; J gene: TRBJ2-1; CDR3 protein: CASRSERGKTYNEQFF
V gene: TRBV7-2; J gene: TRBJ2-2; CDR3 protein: CASSLKGGELFF
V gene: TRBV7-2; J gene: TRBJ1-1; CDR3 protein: CASSFIGPTRNTEAFF
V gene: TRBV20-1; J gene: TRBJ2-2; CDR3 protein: CSAPNRDRALGTGELFF
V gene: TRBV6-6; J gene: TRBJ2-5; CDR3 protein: CASSYEAQETQYF
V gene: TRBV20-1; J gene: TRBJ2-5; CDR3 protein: CSARGSRGGGGFGQETQYF
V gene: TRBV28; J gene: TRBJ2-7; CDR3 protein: CASSLRGGEQYF
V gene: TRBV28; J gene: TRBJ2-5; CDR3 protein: CASSLLWGETQYF
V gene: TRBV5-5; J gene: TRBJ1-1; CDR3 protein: CASTEVGTEAFF
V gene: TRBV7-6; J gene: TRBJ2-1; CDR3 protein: CASSQRLAGGSSYNEQFF
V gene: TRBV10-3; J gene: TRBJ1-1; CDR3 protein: CAISESHGGRTEAFF
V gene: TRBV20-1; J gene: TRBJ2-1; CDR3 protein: CSARATPGAPDNEQFF
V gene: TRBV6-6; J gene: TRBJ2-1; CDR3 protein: CASSEWGPSYNEQFF
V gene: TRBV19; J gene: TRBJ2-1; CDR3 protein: CASSISPGHEQFF
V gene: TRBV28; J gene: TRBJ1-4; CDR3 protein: CASSFGGQGDEKLFF
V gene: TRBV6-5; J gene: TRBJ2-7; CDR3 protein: CASRPPGVPYEQYF
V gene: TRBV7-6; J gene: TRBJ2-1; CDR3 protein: CASSFDPRVRGDEQFF
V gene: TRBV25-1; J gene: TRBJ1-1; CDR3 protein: CASTSGLATEAFF
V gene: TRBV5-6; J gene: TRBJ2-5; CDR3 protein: CASRSVRGTRRGGQETQYF
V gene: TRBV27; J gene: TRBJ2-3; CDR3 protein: CASSPTGRADTQYF
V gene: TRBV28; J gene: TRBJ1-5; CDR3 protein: CAIRRGASNQPQHF
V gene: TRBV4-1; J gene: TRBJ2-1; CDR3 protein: CASSQRKPTGLGGNEQFF
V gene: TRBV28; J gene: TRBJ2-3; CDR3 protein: CASKNRGGTDTQYF
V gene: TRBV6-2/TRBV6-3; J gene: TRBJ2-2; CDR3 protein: CASKPTESYPNTGELFF
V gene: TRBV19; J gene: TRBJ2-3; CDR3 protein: CASSYRGLADTQYF
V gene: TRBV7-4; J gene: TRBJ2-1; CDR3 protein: CASSPIVWGSSYNEQFF
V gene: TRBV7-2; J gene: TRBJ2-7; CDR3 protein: CASSFFPGDVGGEQYF
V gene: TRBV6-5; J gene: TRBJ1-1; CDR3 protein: CASSYLPLRPPNTEAFF
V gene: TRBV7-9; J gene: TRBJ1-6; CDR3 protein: CASSPPTGSGGGSPLHF
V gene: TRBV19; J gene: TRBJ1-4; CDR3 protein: CASSASKGNEKLFF
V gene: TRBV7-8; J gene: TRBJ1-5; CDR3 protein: CASSLVTGSNQPQHF
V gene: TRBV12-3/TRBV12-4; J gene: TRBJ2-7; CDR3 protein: CASSRWPGEQYF
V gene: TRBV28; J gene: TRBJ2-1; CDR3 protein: CASSSTPRDEQFF
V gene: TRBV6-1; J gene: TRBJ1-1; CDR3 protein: CASSEMGGRRVMNTEAFF